The entry below describes one T cell receptor beta chain. Authors' analysis steps: Amplified reference gene primers provided the basis for estimating nucleated cell counts. Profiled with immunoSEQ multiplex PCR; TCRdb holds only in-frame clones, not every one. V and J calls and clone size come straight from that table; D and trimming were deduced from the DNA. This table has fewer than 250,000 clones, around 90% appearing once. Per germline, CDR1 MNHEY and CDR2 SVGAGI. With 4 bases removed from V and 6 bases from J, the gap between germline ends came to 12 bases. The CDR3 sequence is 13 residues long. This specimen comes from a study of blood T cell repertoires in COVID-19. Background on the study: Specimens from acute and convalescent COVID-19 originated in the United States, Italy and Spain. In each case, the material was cDNA or gDNA derived from T cells, B-cell-depleted T cells, or PBMCs.

The genes are TRBV6-5 and TRBJ1-2; no firm D call. The origin of this receptor is a man aged 30 to 39 with COVID-19, enrolled during active disease. The sample comprised peripheral blood. Here the CDR3 reads CASSFIPRNGYTF. The DNA of the CDR3 is TGTGCCAGCAGTTTTATTCCGAGGAATGGCTACACCTTC.